This passage covers 29 T cell receptor beta chains from one sample sequenced in a study of spatial heterogeneity in lung cancer. TCRdb reprocessed the 5' RACE reads with MiXCR, giving one entry per CDR3 protein. This sample has around 41,000 distinct CDR3 sequences, with 20% to 25% found just once. The time point denotes: blood at routine non-recurrence follow-up after resection. This specimen was PBMCs, taken at follow-up. The receptors originated from a female donor with early-stage non-small cell lung cancer.

Remarks on this clonotype: This may stem from a read error, because a much larger clone lies one nucleotide away. The rearrangement joins TRBV3-1 to TRBJ2-3; D not certain. The germline V gene encodes CDR1 LGHDT and CDR2 YNNKEL (reference sequence). The CDR3 consists of 15 residues. V was pared by 2 bases and J by 2 bases, with 11 bases between. This CDR3 reads CASSQPGTFTDTQYF. In DNA form, the CDR3 reads TGTGCCAGCAGCCAACCCGGTACCTTCACAGATACGCAGTATTTT.

This clonotype appeared many times. CDR3 nucleotides: TGTGCCAGCAGCCCCTCCGTGAGACAGGGTCCCGGTGAGCAGTTCTTC. Translating gives CASSPSVRQGPGEQFF. The chain is built from TRBV7-9 and TRBJ2-1, with TRBD1 matching 7 bases. The V gene end was trimmed by 5 bases and the J gene end by 9 bases; junction bases not matched to a gene: 16. Germline CDR1 reads SEHNR; CDR2 reads FQNEAQ (reference sequence). The CDR3 is 16 residues long. Full variable domain (outside the CDR3, taken from reference TRBV7-9 and TRBJ2-1): DTGVSQNPRHKITKRGQNVTFRCDPISEHNRLYWYRQTLGQGPEFLTYFQNEAQLEKSRLLSDRFSAERPKGSFSTLEIQRTEQGDSAMYLCASSPSVRQGPGEQFFGPGTRLTVL.

This clonotype was recorded at least ten times. The gene calls are TRBV19 and TRBJ2-1; 12 nucleotides agree with TRBD2. The CDR3 sequence is 15 residues long. V lost 4 bases and J lost 8; bases outside the gene matches: 6. Germline V gene lookup returns CDR1 LNHDA and CDR2 SQIVND (reference sequence). CDR3 sequence (DNA): TGTGCCAGTAGTACAAGGACTAGCGGGGTATATGAGCAGTTCTTC. This gives the protein CASSTRTSGVYEQFF.

The V call is TRBV3-1, the J call TRBJ1-1; TRBD1 is a possible D gene (5 bases). This CDR3 spans 12 amino acids. Germline V CDR1 and CDR2: LGHDT, YNNKEL (reference sequence). V dropped 8 bases and J dropped 9 bases, with 16 bases sitting between them. As DNA, the CDR3 is TGTGCCAGCCAGAATTCGGGGCAAAAAGCTTTCTTT. Protein: CASQNSGQKAFF. Based on the CDR3 plus reference TRBV3-1 and TRBJ1-1, the full variable domain is DTAVSQTPKYLVTQMGNDKSIKCEQNLGHDTMYWYKQDSKKFLKIMFSYNNKELIINETVPNRFSPKSPDKAHLNLHINSLELGDSAVYFCASQNSGQKAFFGQGTRLTVV.

This clonotype was observed a handful of times. This sequence joins TRBV20-1 and TRBJ2-5, with TRBD2 identical over 10 bases. Losses at the gene ends were 2 bases for V and 4 bases for J; bases not matched to a gene: 7. Germline assignment: CDR1 DFQATT and CDR2 SNEGSKA (reference sequence). The CDR3 length is 15 residues. The CDR3 nucleotides read TGCAGTGCTAGATTACCTAGCGGGAGTGGAGAGACCCAGTACTTC. Translation gives CSARLPSGSGETQYF.

The V call is TRBV27, the J call TRBJ1-2; TRBD1 is a possible D gene (5 bases). Germline CDR1 and CDR2: MNHEY and SMNVEV (reference sequence). Trimming pared 0 bases from V and 12 bases from J, leaving 11 bases between. This CDR3 spans 12 amino acids. The CDR3 protein is CASSLSAQGNTF. DNA of the CDR3: TGTGCCAGCAGTTTATCGGCGCAGGGAAACACCTTC.

V usage is TRBV20-1 and J usage is TRBJ1-2; weak D call: TRBD1 (5 bases). CDR1 is DFQATT, CDR2 SNEGSKA, per germline (reference sequence). Trimming cost V 0 bases and J 4 bases, with 12 bases left between them. This CDR3 region has 14 residues. The CDR3 here is CSARDKTVSYGYTF. In nucleotides, the CDR3 is TGCAGTGCTAGAGACAAGACAGTCTCCTATGGCTACACCTTC.

CDR3 sequence: CASSLDYETQYF. CDR3 DNA: TGCGCCAGCAGCTTGGACTACGAGACCCAGTACTTC. The J gene is TRBJ2-5, the V gene TRBV5-1; D unresolved. This CDR3 contains 12 residues. Between the trimmed V and J ends, which lost 0 bases and 5 bases, there was a span of 5 bases. In germline, CDR1 is SGHRS, CDR2 YFSETQ.

The sample holds a few counts of this clonotype. V gene TRBV9 combines with J gene TRBJ1-2; TRBD1 is a possible D gene (5 bases). Trimming took off 2 bases at V and 8 bases at J, with 13 bases between the two ends. The CDR3 has 13 residues. Germline CDR1 and CDR2: SGDLS and YYNGEE. This CDR3 reads CASSVDSEGGYTF. In DNA form, the CDR3 reads TGTGCCAGCAGCGTCGACAGCGAAGGGGGCTACACCTTC.

This clonotype was recorded many times. The genes are TRBV9 and TRBJ2-7; the D gene is possibly TRBD1 (6 bases). Germline-derived CDR1 and CDR2 are SGDLS and YYNGEE. The CDR3 loop spans 15 amino acids. The germline V and J ends were trimmed by 4 bases and 3 bases, with 17 bases remaining between them. The CDR3 nucleotides are TGTGCCAGCAGCCCCAGGACAGCCGGAGGCTACGAGCAGTACTTC. Protein sequence: CASSPRTAGGYEQYF.

Details on this clonotype: A much larger clone differs by one base, so this may be a read error. The chain has TRBV7-9 and TRBJ1-1; D might be TRBD1 (6 bases). Looked up from germline, CDR1 is SEHNR and CDR2 is FQNEAQ (reference sequence). The length of the CDR3 is 13 residues. CDR3: CVSSEAQGLEAFF. DNA for the CDR3: TGTGTCAGCAGCGAAGCACAGGGACTTGAAGCTTTCTTT.

This clonotype has ten or more counts. This chain joins TRBV20-1 and TRBJ1-3, with D unclear. Germline V gene sequence: CDR1 DFQATT, CDR2 SNEGSKA (reference sequence). V lost 6 bases and J lost 0, with 9 bases in between. The CDR3 has 13 residues. CDR3 amino acids: CSATGVSGNTIYF. CDR3 nucleotides: TGCAGTGCCACGGGAGTCTCTGGAAACACCATATATTTT.

This clonotype was detected only a few times. V gene TRBV11-2 combines with J gene TRBJ2-2; a weak D match, TRBD2 (5 bases). The CDR3 totals 15 residues. Germline V gene data show CDR1 as SGHAT and CDR2 as FQNNGV. The V and J ends lost 1 base and 5 bases respectively, with 11 bases between them. As DNA, the CDR3 is TGTGCCAGCAGCTTAGGGTTAGCGACAACCGGGGAGCTGTTTTTT. Translation: CASSLGLATTGELFF.

A few counts support this clonotype. V gene TRBV12-5 combines with J gene TRBJ2-3; perhaps TRBD2 as D (6 bases). This CDR3 has 14 residues. CDR1 LGHNT and CDR2 FRNRAP come from the germline V gene. Trimming stripped 5 bases from V and 2 bases from J, with 11 bases between. Here the CDR3 DNA reads TGTGCTAGTGGTCCCGGGACTTACACAGATACGCAGTATTTT. Its translation is CASGPGTYTDTQYF.

This sequence joins TRBV5-1 and TRBJ2-3; the D is unclear. Trimming left V 4 bases short and J 4 bases short, with 16 bases between. Germline V CDR1 and CDR2: SGHRS, YFSETQ. The CDR3 length is 15 residues. CDR3 residues: CASSPLMGNADTQYF. For the CDR3, the DNA is TGCGCCAGCAGCCCCCTAATGGGCAACGCAGATACGCAGTATTTT. The variable domain in full, with the rest retrieved from reference TRBV5-1 and TRBJ2-3, is KAGVTQTPRYLIKTRGQQVTLSCSPISGHRSVSWYQQTPGQGLQFLFEYFSETQRNKGNFPGRFSGRQFSNSRSEMNVSTLELGDSALYLCASSPLMGNADTQYFGPGTRLTVL.

Only a few counts were recorded for this clonotype. One end of the junction varies from germline; a read error may be responsible. The chain couples TRBV20-1 to TRBJ1-4; 9 bases map to TRBD1. Looked up from germline, CDR1 is DFQATT and CDR2 is SNEGSKA (reference sequence). The CDR3 is made up of 11 amino acids. DNA for the CDR3: TGCAGTGCCGGGACAGGGAGTCTGTCTACCTTT. Translating gives CSAGTGSLSTF.

This clonotype has at least ten counts. In DNA form, the CDR3 reads TGTGCCAGCAGTTACCCCGGACTTTCCGGAGATTGGACCCAGTACTTC. This gives the protein CASSYPGLSGDWTQYF. The chain employs TRBV6-2 or TRBV6-3 and TRBJ2-5, with D possibly being TRBD2 (5 bases). V was cut by 2 bases and J by 7 bases, with 20 bases left in between. CDR1 MNHEY and CDR2 SVGEGT come from the germline V gene. The CDR3 runs to 16 residues.

The gene calls are TRBV30 and TRBJ2-7, with TRBD2 matching over 8 bases. V shed 1 base, J shed 4 bases, and the junction held 6 bases outside the gene matches. The CDR3 has 14 residues. Germline loops: CDR1 GTSNPN, CDR2 SVGIG (reference sequence). The CDR3 region is CAWSGSGRGYEQYF. In nucleotides, the CDR3 is TGTGCCTGGAGTGGGAGCGGGAGAGGTTACGAGCAGTACTTC. Based on the CDR3 plus reference TRBV30 and TRBJ2-7, the full variable domain is SQTIHQWPATLVQPVGSPLSLECTVEGTSNPNLYWYRQAAGRGLQLLFYSVGIGQISSEVPQNLSASRPQDRQFILSSKKLLLSDSGFYLCAWSGSGRGYEQYFGPGTRLTVT.

CDR3 amino acids: CASSFSSAYTDTQYF. The CDR3 DNA sequence: TGTGCCAGCAGCTTTAGTAGCGCCTACACAGATACGCAGTATTTT. The chain couples TRBV7-9 to TRBJ2-3; tentatively, D is TRBD2 (5 bases). V was cut by 3 bases and J by 2 bases, with 12 bases left in between. The CDR3 is made up of 15 amino acids. Germline assignment: CDR1 SEHNR and CDR2 FQNEAQ (reference sequence).

This clonotype was found a few times. J is TRBJ2-7 and V is TRBV11-2; 8 bases are a match to TRBD1. The length of the CDR3 is 14 residues. The trim removed 5 bases at V and 2 bases at J, leaving 5 bases unmatched. Germline assignment: CDR1 SGHAT and CDR2 FQNNGV. DNA for the CDR3: TGTGCCAGCAGCCCTCGGACAGGGACCTACGAGCAGTACTTC. As protein: CASSPRTGTYEQYF.

The chain carries TRBV28 and TRBJ2-1; 9 nucleotides match TRBD2. V was clipped by 2 bases and J by 7 bases; unmatched bases: 3. Germline CDR1 MDHEN, CDR2 SYDVKM. CDR3 length: 14 amino acids. CDR3 in amino acids: CASSLAGGLNEQFF. CDR3 sequence (DNA): TGTGCCAGCAGTTTAGCGGGAGGGCTAAATGAGCAGTTCTTC.

In this sample, this clonotype turned up many times. Here the CDR3 DNA reads TGTGCCAGCAGCTTACTAGGACGACAGGGAGAGCAGTTCTTC. Protein sequence: CASSLLGRQGEQFF. This chain connects TRBV7-9 to TRBJ2-1; 7 bases are shared with TRBD1. Trimming cost V 2 bases and J 10 bases; bases outside gene matches: 8. Germline V CDR1 and CDR2: SEHNR, FQNEAQ (reference sequence). CDR3 size: 14 residues.

This clonotype turned up a few times. The V call is TRBV6-6, the J call TRBJ1-1; 8 bases are shared with TRBD1. V lost 5 bases and J lost 10; bases outside the gene matches: 3. This CDR3 spans 11 amino acids. CDR1 MNHNY and CDR2 SVGAGI come from the germline V gene (reference sequence). The CDR3 nucleotides are TGTGCCAGCAGTACCGACAGGGGAGCTTTCTTT. Translating gives CASSTDRGAFF.

The chain uses TRBV7-2 and TRBJ2-5; 11 bases line up with TRBD2. Trimming at V came to 7 bases and at J to 4 bases, leaving 8 bases not matched to a gene. Germline V lookup: CDR1 SGHTA, CDR2 FQGNSA. The CDR3 has 15 amino acids. CDR3 DNA sequence: TGTGCCAGCACCCCGACTAGCGGGGTCGGAGAGACCCAGTACTTC. Translation gives CASTPTSGVGETQYF. Based on the CDR3 plus reference TRBV7-2 and TRBJ2-5, the full variable domain is GAGVSQSPSNKVTEKGKDVELRCDPISGHTALYWYRQSLGQGLEFLIYFQGNSAPDKSGLPSDRFSAERTGGSVSTLTIQRTQQEDSAVYLCASTPTSGVGETQYFGPGTRLLVL.

V usage is TRBV29-1 and J usage is TRBJ2-7, with D possibly being TRBD2 (6 bases). From germline, CDR1 is SQVTM and CDR2 ANQGSEA. V shed 7 bases and J shed 5 bases, with 12 bases lying between them. CDR3 length equals 11 residues. CDR3 bases: TGCAGCGCCGGGAGCGCCGACGAGCAGTACTTC. Its protein is CSAGSADEQYF.

The genes are TRBV5-1 and TRBJ2-7, with TRBD2 matching 7 bases. In germline, CDR1 is SGHRS, CDR2 YFSETQ. V dropped 4 bases and J dropped 4; count of bases not matched to a gene: 5. This CDR3 region has 13 residues. CDR3 residues: CASSIGGSYEQYF. CDR3 coding DNA: TGCGCCAGCAGCATTGGCGGGAGTTACGAGCAGTACTTC.

The chain couples TRBV27 to TRBJ2-7; 10 bases match TRBD1. The CDR3 runs 18 residues. The germline gives CDR1 MNHEY, CDR2 SMNVEV (reference sequence). With V trimmed by 2 bases and J by 3 bases, 13 bases remained unmatched. CDR3: CASSLSGAGQGFNYEQYF. In DNA form, the CDR3 reads TGTGCCAGCAGTTTAAGTGGGGCGGGACAGGGGTTTAACTACGAGCAGTACTTC.

The chain couples TRBV7-3 to TRBJ2-2; 10 nucleotides agree with TRBD2. Losses at the gene ends were 5 bases for V and 1 base for J; bases not matched to a gene: 4. Germline assignment: CDR1 SGHTA and CDR2 FQGTGA. This CDR3 is 16 amino acids long. DNA of the CDR3: TGTGCCAGCAGCCCCCGACTAGCGGGGAACACCGGGGAGCTGTTTTTT. Encoded protein: CASSPRLAGNTGELFF.

A few counts support this clonotype. The rearrangement joins TRBV13 to TRBJ1-5, with 8 bases matching TRBD1. CDR1 is PRHDT and CDR2 is FYEKMQ in the germline V gene (reference sequence). This CDR3 comprises 15 residues. J lost 5 bases, V lost 5 bases, and 8 bases had no gene match. The CDR3 DNA reads as TGTGCCAGCAGCCCCCTAACAGGGGGAGATCAGCCCCAGCATTTT. This codes for CASSPLTGGDQPQHF.